This T cell receptor beta chain was obtained from a study of blood T cell repertoires in COVID-19. Authors' data handling: Reference gene primer amplification yielded estimated nucleated cell counts. Method: immunoSEQ multiplex PCR; TCRdb's copy keeps in-frame clones and lacks some. Clone size and the V and J calls come from that table; the DNA yielded D and trimming. This table holds 180,000 or so clones, 75% to 90% found once. Per the germline V gene, CDR1 is MNHEY and CDR2 is SVGAGI. The ends were cut back, 4 bases at V and 7 bases at J, with 14 bases in the middle. The CDR3 has 13 residues. The sequence came from a woman between 55 and 75 years old with acute or convalescent COVID-19. This sequence joins TRBV6-5 and TRBJ2-7; possibly TRBD2 for D (5 bases). Sequencing input: peripheral blood. The CDR3 reads CASSSQAPGEQYF. CDR3 bases: TGTGCCAGCAGTTCCCAGGCCCCGGGGGAGCAGTACTTC.